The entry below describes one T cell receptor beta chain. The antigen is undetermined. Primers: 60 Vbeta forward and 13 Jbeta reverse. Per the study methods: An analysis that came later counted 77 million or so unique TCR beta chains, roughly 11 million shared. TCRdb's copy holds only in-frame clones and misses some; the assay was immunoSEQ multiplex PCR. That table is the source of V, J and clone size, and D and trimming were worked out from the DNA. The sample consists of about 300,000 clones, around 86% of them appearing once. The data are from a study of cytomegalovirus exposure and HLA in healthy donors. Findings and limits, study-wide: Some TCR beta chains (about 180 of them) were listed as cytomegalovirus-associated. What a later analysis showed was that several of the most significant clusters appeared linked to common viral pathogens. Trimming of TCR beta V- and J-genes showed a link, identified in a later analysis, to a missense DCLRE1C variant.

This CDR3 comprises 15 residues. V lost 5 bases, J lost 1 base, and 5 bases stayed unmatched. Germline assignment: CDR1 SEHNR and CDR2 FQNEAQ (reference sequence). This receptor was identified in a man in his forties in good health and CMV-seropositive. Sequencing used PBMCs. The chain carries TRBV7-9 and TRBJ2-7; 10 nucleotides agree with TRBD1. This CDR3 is CASSPRDRGSYEQYF. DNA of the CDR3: TGTGCCAGCAGCCCGCGGGACAGGGGATCCTACGAGCAGTACTTC.